This T cell receptor beta chain was captured in a study of human T cells and chemical hapten exposure. The study's findings and limits: Positively correlated with patch test score were the counts of PT1 expanded TCRs. The study found expanded TCRs formed significantly more large CDR3 similarity clusters than controls.

Germline V gene lookup returns CDR1 SGHNT and CDR2 YENEEA. The CDR3 covers 16 residues. Trimming took 2 bases from V and 3 from J, leaving 17 bases between them. A remark on this clonotype: Antigen specificity is unknown.

A single record per CDR3 protein comes from TCRdb applying MiXCR to the RACE reads. The sample holds 79,000 or so distinct CDR3 sequences; 9% to 12% are singletons and the top ten take under 1.5%. The time point is: patch test 1, 2 weeks after DPC sensitization. Treatment noted: therapeutic diphenylcyclopropenone sensitization with weekly scalp DPC. This receptor was obtained from a woman in her forties or fifties with alopecia areata. Some clones in this sample may be carry-over from other donors' samples. The chain is built from TRBV11-3 and TRBJ2-7; tentatively, D is TRBD2 (5 bases). The sequencing used whole blood, collected in connection with sensitization to the hapten diphenylcyclopropenone (DPC). CDR3 sequence (DNA): TGTGCCAGCAGCTTAAGTGAGTGGACTCCGGACTACGAGCAGTACTTC. It encodes CASSLSEWTPDYEQYF.